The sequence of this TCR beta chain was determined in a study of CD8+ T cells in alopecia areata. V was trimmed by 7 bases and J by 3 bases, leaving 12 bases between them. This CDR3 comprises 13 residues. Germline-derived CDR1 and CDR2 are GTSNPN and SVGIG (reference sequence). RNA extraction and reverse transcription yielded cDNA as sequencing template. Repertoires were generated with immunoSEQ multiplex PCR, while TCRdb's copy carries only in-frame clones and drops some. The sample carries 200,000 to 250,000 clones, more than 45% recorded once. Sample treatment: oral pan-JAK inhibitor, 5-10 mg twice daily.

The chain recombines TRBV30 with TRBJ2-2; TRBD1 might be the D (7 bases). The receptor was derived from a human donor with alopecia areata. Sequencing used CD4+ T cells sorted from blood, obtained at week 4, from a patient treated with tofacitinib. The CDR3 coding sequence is TGTGCCTCGGGGGACAGTTACACCGGGGAGCTGTTTTTT. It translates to CASGDSYTGELFF.